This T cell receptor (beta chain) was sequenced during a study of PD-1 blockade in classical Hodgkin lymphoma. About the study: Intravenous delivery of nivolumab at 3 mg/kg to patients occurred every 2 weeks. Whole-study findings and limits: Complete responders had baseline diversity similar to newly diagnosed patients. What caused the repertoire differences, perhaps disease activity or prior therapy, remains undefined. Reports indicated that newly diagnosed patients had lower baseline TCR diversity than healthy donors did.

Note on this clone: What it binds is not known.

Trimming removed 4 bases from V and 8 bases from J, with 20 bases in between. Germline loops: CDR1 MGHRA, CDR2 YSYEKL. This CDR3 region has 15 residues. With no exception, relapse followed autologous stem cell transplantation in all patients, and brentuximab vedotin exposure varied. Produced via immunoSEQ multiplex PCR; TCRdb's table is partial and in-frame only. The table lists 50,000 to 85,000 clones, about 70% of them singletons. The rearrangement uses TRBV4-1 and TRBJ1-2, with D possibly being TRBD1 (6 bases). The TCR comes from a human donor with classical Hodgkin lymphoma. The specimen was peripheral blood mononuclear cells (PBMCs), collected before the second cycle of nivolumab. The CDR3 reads CASSRESQGKKGYTF. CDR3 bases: TGCGCCAGCAGCCGGGAGAGCCAGGGGAAGAAGGGCTACACCTTC.